This passage covers 15 T cell receptor beta chains from one sample sequenced in a study of T cells in Graves' hyperthyroidism and ophthalmopathy. RNA transcripts were the template for amplifying TCR beta CDR3 regions. The study used the HTBI primer set for a first-round RT-PCR of the TCR CDR3. TCRdb re-called the multiplex PCR reads through MiXCR, storing one row per CDR3 protein. The table includes around 600,000 distinct CDR3 sequences, roughly 46% detected once. The sequencing input was peripheral blood or thyroid tissue (not recorded which). These receptors came from an adult man with Graves' disease, either hyperthyroidism or ophthalmopathy (not recorded which).

This clonotype came up many times. The genes are TRBV24-1 and TRBJ1-2; D ambiguous. Germline CDR1 KGHDR, CDR2 SFDVKD. This CDR3 is 13 amino acids long. Trimming left V 3 bases short and J 6 bases short, with 10 bases between. The CDR3 nucleotides are TGTGCCACCAGTGATCCCATGACGGATGGCTACACCTTC. Translating gives CATSDPMTDGYTF.

This clonotype was found many times. The V gene is TRBV2, the J gene TRBJ1-2, with TRBD1 matching over 7 bases. The CDR3 length is 14 residues. CDR1 SNHLY and CDR2 FYNNEI come from the germline V gene. J lost 0 bases, V lost 7 bases, and 5 bases had no gene match. CDR3 sequence: CASNRDSSNYGYTF. CDR3 bases: TGTGCCAGCAATCGGGACAGTTCTAACTATGGCTACACCTTC.

This clonotype was counted only a few times. The DNA for the CDR3 is TGTGCCAGCAGTTTAAAGAATAGCAATCAGCCCCAGCATTTT. Protein: CASSLKNSNQPQHF. The chain uses TRBV12-3 or TRBV12-4 and TRBJ1-5; D not certain. V dropped 2 bases and J dropped 0 bases, with 5 bases sitting between them. The CDR3 spans 14 residues.

V and J are TRBV7-2 and TRBJ1-3; D call uncertain. The CDR3 length is 15 residues. Germline V gene data show CDR1 as SGHTA and CDR2 as FQGNSA. Trimming stripped 3 bases from V and 0 bases from J, with 9 bases between. DNA of the CDR3: TGTGCCAGCAGCTTGAACACCCACTCTGGAAACACCATATATTTT. Translating it yields CASSLNTHSGNTIYF. The complete variable domain, with remaining parts taken from reference TRBV7-2 and TRBJ1-3, reads GAGVSQSPSNKVTEKGKDVELRCDPISGHTALYWYRQSLGQGLEFLIYFQGNSAPDKSGLPSDRFSAERTGGSVSTLTIQRTQQEDSAVYLCASSLNTHSGNTIYFGEGSWLTVV.

The chain is built from TRBV10-3 and TRBJ2-2; TRBD2 aligns across 14 bases. Germline CDR1 ENHRY, CDR2 SYGVKD. After removal of 5 bases from V and 6 bases from J, the junction contained 8 bases not matched to a gene. The CDR3 extends over 17 amino acids. CDR3 sequence (DNA): TGTGCCATCAGTTTTGGGACTAGCGGGAGTCGTGCCGGGGAGCTGTTTTTT. Its translation is CAISFGTSGSRAGELFF.

This clonotype was observed once. A read error may explain this, as a much larger clone is one base away. The rearrangement links TRBV6-1 to TRBJ1-1; 8 positions agree with TRBD1. Germline V gene sequence: CDR1 MNHNS, CDR2 SASEGT. CDR3 length: 14 amino acids. The CDR3 is CVSRDRGTNTEAFF. For the CDR3, the DNA is TGTGTCAGCAGAGACAGGGGTACCAACACTGAAGCTTTCTTT.

The CDR3 DNA follows: TGTGCCAGCAGCTTAGCGGCGGGAGTTGAACAGTACTTC. Encoded protein: CASSLAAGVEQYF. The chain has TRBV7-2 and TRBJ2-7; 7 bases align to TRBD2. CDR1 and CDR2 (germline): SGHTA, FQGNSA. With 0 bases clipped from V and 10 bases from J, the junction kept 6 bases outside the gene matches. CDR3 length equals 13 residues.

The sample holds one count of this clonotype. This chain links TRBV5-4 with TRBJ1-1; a weak D match, TRBD1 (6 bases). The germline V gene has CDR1 SGHNT and CDR2 YYREEE (reference sequence). The CDR3 is made up of 14 amino acids. Trimming removed 5 bases from V and 4 bases from J, with 15 bases in between. The CDR3 DNA sequence: TGTGCCAGCAGATACAGGGAGTCGGGCACTGAAGCTTTCTTT. Translated, it gives CASRYRESGTEAFF.

This clonotype was observed many times. DNA for the CDR3: TGCAGCGTTACATACACAGGGGAACTCTATGGCTACACCTTC. Protein product: CSVTYTGELYGYTF. The rearrangement links TRBV29-1 to TRBJ1-2; 7 nucleotides agree with TRBD1. Germline CDR1 is SQVTM and CDR2 is ANQGSEA. V gave up 5 bases and J gave up 4 bases; unmatched junction bases: 10. This CDR3 is 14 amino acids long.

About this clonotype itself: A much larger clone sits a single nucleotide away, making a read error possible. The gene calls are TRBV20-1 and TRBJ1-5; D may be TRBD1 (5 bases). This CDR3 contains 15 residues. The V gene's germline CDR1 is DFQATT and CDR2 SNEGSKA (reference sequence). The germline V and J ends were trimmed by 1 base and 3 bases, with 13 bases remaining between them. This chain's CDR3 is CSARGGRVSNQPQHF. The DNA for the CDR3 is TGCAGTGCTAGAGGCGGCAGGGTTTCCAATCAGCCCCAGCATTTT.

The chain employs TRBV20-1 and TRBJ2-7; 10 nucleotides align to TRBD2. In germline, CDR1 is DFQATT, CDR2 SNEGSKA (reference sequence). The V gene end was trimmed by 6 bases and the J gene end by 4 bases; junction bases not matched to a gene: 6. The CDR3 loop spans 13 amino acids. The CDR3 region has the DNA TGCAGTGCCACCAGCGGGGGGGCTTACGAGCAGTACTTC. It specifies CSATSGGAYEQYF.

The chain joins TRBV5-5 to TRBJ1-3, with a weak D call TRBD1 (5 bases). The V and J ends lost 4 bases and 1 base respectively, with 12 bases between them. Germline V gives CDR1 SGHKS, CDR2 YYEKEE (reference sequence). The CDR3 runs to 15 residues. CDR3 loop: CASSSAGTSGNTIYF. The DNA for the CDR3 is TGTGCCAGCAGCAGCGCTGGGACTTCTGGAAACACCATATATTTT.

A few counts support this clonotype. The chain carries TRBV2 and TRBJ1-1; 9 nucleotides agree with TRBD1. Unmatched junction bases numbered 24, after V lost 6 bases and J lost 4 bases. The CDR3 length is 20 residues. Germline V CDR1 and CDR2: SNHLY, FYNNEI. CDR3 region: CASSRTHGGTVGQGVTEAFF. The CDR3 DNA is TGTGCCAGCAGCCGCACTCACGGAGGGACGGTGGGACAGGGAGTCACTGAAGCTTTCTTT.

In this sample, this clonotype turned up a few times. The chain uses TRBV7-9 and TRBJ1-1, with TRBD1 matching over 7 bases. Germline V gene data show CDR1 as SEHNR and CDR2 as FQNEAQ (reference sequence). The CDR3 is 15 amino acids. V trimming: 4 bases; J trimming: 2 bases; junction bases outside the gene matches: 7. CDR3 region: CASSYRQGSNTEAFF. In DNA form, the CDR3 reads TGTGCCAGCAGCTATCGACAGGGAAGCAACACTGAAGCTTTCTTT.

The chain joins TRBV6-5 to TRBJ1-2, with D possibly being TRBD1 (6 bases). The CDR3 has 15 amino acids. The V end lost 5 bases, the J end lost 3 bases, and 16 bases lay between the germline ends. Germline V lookup: CDR1 MNHEY, CDR2 SVGAGI. CDR3 nucleotide sequence: TGTGCCAGCAGTGAGGGCAAACAGGGATACTATGGCTACACCTTC. Protein sequence: CASSEGKQGYYGYTF.